Listed here are 6 T cell receptor beta chains from one sample, sequenced in a study of early T cells in non-severe SARS-CoV-2 infection. TCRdb used MiXCR to reprocess the 5' RACE reads, holding one entry per CDR3 protein. Here the sample spans roughly 16,000 distinct CDR3 sequences, roughly 5% being singletons. Input material: whole blood. These receptors came from an adult who was a healthcare worker with PCR-confirmed SARS-CoV-2 infection or an uninfected control (not recorded which).

This clonotype came up many times. The V call is TRBV29-1, the J call TRBJ2-5; TRBD1 matches at 7 bases. The CDR3 is 13 residues long. Per germline, CDR1 SQVTM and CDR2 ANQGSEA. The ends lost 5 bases at V and 3 bases at J; junction bases unmatched: 6. Here the CDR3 reads CSVLWDSEETQYF. The CDR3 DNA is TGCAGCGTTCTGTGGGACAGCGAAGAGACCCAGTACTTC.

This clonotype occurred many times. This chain joins TRBV9 and TRBJ2-3; no reliable D call. This CDR3 has 13 amino acids. Trimming removed 5 bases from V and 1 base from J, with 8 bases in between. Germline V lookup: CDR1 SGDLS, CDR2 YYNGEE. This CDR3 is CASRSAGTDTQYF. The CDR3 bases are TGTGCCAGCAGATCAGCCGGCACAGATACGCAGTATTTT.

This clonotype was detected many times. The rearrangement uses TRBV6-2 or TRBV6-3 and TRBJ2-5; possibly TRBD1 for D (10 bases). CDR3 length equals 21 residues. Trimming cost V 6 bases and J 4 bases, with 36 bases left between them. Germline V gene lookup returns CDR1 MNHEY and CDR2 SVGEGT. CDR3 loop: CASSPTGGQGVLAGRRETQYF. The CDR3 coding sequence is TGTGCCAGCAGCCCTACGGGAGGACAGGGGGTGCTAGCGGGAAGGAGAGAGACCCAGTACTTC.

This clonotype is labeled as medium-sized (0.01 to 0.1%). The chain combines TRBV5-1 with TRBJ2-3; D possibly corresponds to TRBD1 (5 bases). The CDR3 totals 14 residues. Trimming stripped 0 bases from V and 0 bases from J, with 5 bases between. Germline CDR1 SGHRS, CDR2 YFSETQ. CDR3 in DNA: TGCGCCAGCAGCTTGGGACAGAGCACAGATACGCAGTATTTT. As protein: CASSLGQSTDTQYF.

This clonotype was seen at least ten times. The chain is built from TRBV4-1 and TRBJ2-7; unclear D gene. Germline CDR1 is MGHRA and CDR2 is YSYEKL. CDR3 length: 15 amino acids. Trimming cost V 0 bases and J 7 bases, with 16 bases left between them. The CDR3 here is CASSQDQSGPREQYF. CDR3 sequence (DNA): TGCGCCAGCAGCCAAGATCAGTCAGGCCCGAGGGAGCAGTACTTC.

In this sample, this clonotype turned up many times. The chain employs TRBV6-5 and TRBJ2-1; the D gene is possibly TRBD1 (6 bases). V lost 10 bases, J lost 9 bases, and 19 bases lay in between. Germline V gene lookup returns CDR1 MNHEY and CDR2 SVGAGI. This CDR3 is 13 amino acids long. The DNA of the CDR3 is TGTGCCACGAACAGGGCGGTTGATGGTGAGCAGTTCTTC. Protein sequence: CATNRAVDGEQFF.